The 9 T cell receptor beta chains presented below share a single source sample, sequenced in a study of cytomegalovirus exposure and HLA in healthy donors (dated by TCRdb to about 2017). Library preparation was by the immunoSEQ multiplex PCR assay. For the multiplex PCR, a mixture combining 60 forward primers for TCR Vbeta segments and 13 reverse primers for TCR Jbeta segments was used. TCRdb carries this immuneACCESS record with in-frame sequences only. Its versions omit some clonotypes, under half of them owing to an unresolved V gene in the studies checked, with the rest unexplained. This sample comprises 65,000 to 90,000 clones, 70% to 85% of them detected only once. The ten largest clones take up 2.5% of the sample. What was sequenced was PBMCs. These receptors came from a man aged 25 to 40 in good health and CMV-seronegative.

The chain couples TRBV25-1 to TRBJ2-7; the match to TRBD1 covers 10 bases. The J segment lost 3 bases and the V segment lost 5 bases, leaving 7 bases of the junction unmatched. This CDR3 is 15 amino acids long. From germline, CDR1 is MGHDK and CDR2 SYGVNS. The CDR3 protein is CASSFRDRGNYEQYF. CDR3 DNA: TGTGCCAGCAGTTTCCGGGACAGGGGAAACTACGAGCAGTACTTC.

The sample holds a few counts of this clone. The chain uses TRBV5-8 and TRBJ1-1; TRBD1 matches 7 bases. Germline V CDR1 and CDR2: SGHTS, YDEGEE. This CDR3 region has 13 residues. V gave up 6 bases and J gave up 11 bases; unmatched junction bases: 13. In DNA, the CDR3 is TGTGCCAGCATCCACTGGAACAGGGGAGAGGCTTTCTTT. It translates to CASIHWNRGEAFF.

The CDR3 protein is CASSESGGRPTDTQYF. CDR3 bases: TGCGCCAGCAGTGAGTCTGGCGGGAGACCCACAGATACGCAGTATTTT. This rearrangement joins TRBV10-2 to TRBJ2-3, with TRBD2 identical over 7 bases. CDR3 length equals 16 residues. Germline CDR1 WSHSY, CDR2 SAAADI. The ends lost 0 bases at V and 2 bases at J; junction bases unmatched: 5.

The CDR3 loop reads CASSPKTGSFHEQYF. The CDR3 DNA reads TGTGCCAGCAGCCCGAAGACAGGGTCTTTTCACGAGCAGTACTTC. This chain links TRBV7-9 with TRBJ2-5; 7 bases are shared with TRBD1. The J call may be wrong; the DNA end is better matched by TRBJ2-7. Per the germline V gene, CDR1 is SEHNR and CDR2 is FQNEAQ (reference sequence). The CDR3 totals 15 residues.

The chain is built from TRBV6-1 and TRBJ1-4; 9 bases agree with TRBD1. In germline, CDR1 is MNHNS, CDR2 SASEGT. Trimming cost V 6 bases and J 4 bases; bases outside gene matches: 3. CDR3 length: 14 residues. The CDR3 spells CASRTGQGNEKLFF. CDR3 nucleotides: TGTGCCAGCAGGACGGGACAGGGTAATGAAAAACTGTTTTTT.

In its sample, this clone was seen a few times. V gene TRBV27 combines with J gene TRBJ1-1; 9 positions agree with TRBD1. CDR3 length equals 15 residues. V lost 6 bases and J lost 5; bases outside the gene matches: 10. Germline loops: CDR1 MNHEY, CDR2 SMNVEV (reference sequence). This CDR3 reads CASRYRDRAGTEAFF. The DNA of the CDR3 is TGTGCCAGCAGATACCGGGACAGGGCTGGGACTGAAGCTTTCTTT.

V gene TRBV11-2 combines with J gene TRBJ2-1; 9 bases map to TRBD2. This CDR3 contains 16 residues. Germline CDR1 SGHAT, CDR2 FQNNGV. The V segment lost 5 bases and the J segment 2 bases; nucleotides outside the gene matches: 7. The CDR3 region is CASSPLAGSTYNEQFF. The CDR3 coding sequence is TGTGCCAGCAGCCCGCTAGCGGGAAGTACCTACAATGAGCAGTTCTTC.

This clone was seen just once. CDR3: CASSFLRESTDTQYF. The CDR3 bases are TGTGCCAGCAGCTTTCTCAGGGAAAGCACAGATACGCAGTATTTT. The chain carries TRBV7-9 and TRBJ2-3, with TRBD1 as a possible D gene (5 bases). CDR3 length: 15 amino acids. V was shortened by 3 bases and J by 0 bases, with 10 bases between the two germline ends. Germline V gene data show CDR1 as SEHNR and CDR2 as FQNEAQ (reference sequence).

V usage is TRBV10-3 and J usage is TRBJ2-3; D is undetermined. CDR3 length equals 11 residues. Trimming stripped 2 bases from V and 9 bases from J, with 6 bases between. Germline CDR1 ENHRY, CDR2 SYGVKD. CDR3 amino acids: CAISEVLTQYF. The CDR3 bases are TGTGCCATCAGTGAGGTACTAACGCAGTATTTT.